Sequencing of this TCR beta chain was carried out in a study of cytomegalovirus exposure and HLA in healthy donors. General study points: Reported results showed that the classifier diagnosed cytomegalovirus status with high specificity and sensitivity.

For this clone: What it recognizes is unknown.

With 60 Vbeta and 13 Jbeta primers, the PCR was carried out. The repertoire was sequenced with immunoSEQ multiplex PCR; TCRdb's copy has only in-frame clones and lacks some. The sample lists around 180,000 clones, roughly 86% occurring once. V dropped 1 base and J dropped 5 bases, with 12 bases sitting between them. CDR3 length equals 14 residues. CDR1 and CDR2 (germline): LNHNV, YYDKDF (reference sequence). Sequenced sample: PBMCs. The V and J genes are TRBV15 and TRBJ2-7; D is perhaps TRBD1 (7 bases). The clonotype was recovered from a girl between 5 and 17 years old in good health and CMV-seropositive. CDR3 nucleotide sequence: TGTGCCACCAGCAGAGTTCAGGGGGGCAACGAGCAGTACTTC. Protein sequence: CATSRVQGGNEQYF.